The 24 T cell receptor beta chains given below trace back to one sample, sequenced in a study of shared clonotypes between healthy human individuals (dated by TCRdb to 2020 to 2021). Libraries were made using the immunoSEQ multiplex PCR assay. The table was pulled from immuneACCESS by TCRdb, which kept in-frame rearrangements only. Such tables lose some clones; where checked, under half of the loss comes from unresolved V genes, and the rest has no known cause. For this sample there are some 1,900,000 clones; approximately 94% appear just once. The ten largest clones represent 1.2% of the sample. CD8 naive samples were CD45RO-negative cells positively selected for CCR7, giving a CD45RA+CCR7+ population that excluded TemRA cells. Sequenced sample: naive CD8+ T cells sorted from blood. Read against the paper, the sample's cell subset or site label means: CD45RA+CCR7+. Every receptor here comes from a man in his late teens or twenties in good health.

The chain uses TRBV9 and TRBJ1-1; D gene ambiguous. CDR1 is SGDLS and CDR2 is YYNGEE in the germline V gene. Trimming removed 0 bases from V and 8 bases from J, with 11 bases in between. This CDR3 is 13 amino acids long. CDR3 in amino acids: CASSVAGQAEAFF. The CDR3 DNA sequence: TGTGCCAGCAGCGTAGCTGGGCAGGCGGAAGCTTTCTTT.

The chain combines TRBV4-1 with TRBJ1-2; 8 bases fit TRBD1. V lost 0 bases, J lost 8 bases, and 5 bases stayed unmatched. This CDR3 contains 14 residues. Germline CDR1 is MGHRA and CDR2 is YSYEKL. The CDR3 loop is CASSQDQGAEGYTF. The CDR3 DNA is TGCGCCAGCAGCCAAGATCAGGGGGCAGAGGGCTACACCTTC.

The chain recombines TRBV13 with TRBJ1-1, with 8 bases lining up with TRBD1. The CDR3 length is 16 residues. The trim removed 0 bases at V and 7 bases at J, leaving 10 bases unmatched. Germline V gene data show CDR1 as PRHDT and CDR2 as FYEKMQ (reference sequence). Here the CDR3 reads CASSLGPADREVEAFF. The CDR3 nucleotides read TGTGCCAGCAGCTTAGGCCCAGCGGACAGGGAAGTTGAAGCTTTCTTT.

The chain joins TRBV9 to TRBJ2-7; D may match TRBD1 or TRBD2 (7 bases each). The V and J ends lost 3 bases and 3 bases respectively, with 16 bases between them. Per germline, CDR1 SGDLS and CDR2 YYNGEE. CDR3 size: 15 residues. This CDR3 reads CASSEGAGAHYEQYF. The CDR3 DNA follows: TGTGCCAGCAGCGAGGGGGCGGGGGCCCACTACGAGCAGTACTTC.

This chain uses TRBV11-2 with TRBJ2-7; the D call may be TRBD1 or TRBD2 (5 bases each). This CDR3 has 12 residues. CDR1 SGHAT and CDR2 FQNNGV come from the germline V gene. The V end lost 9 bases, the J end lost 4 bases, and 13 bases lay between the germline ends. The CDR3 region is CASSGTAYEQYF. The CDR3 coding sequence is TGTGCCAGTTCTGGGACGGCTTACGAGCAGTACTTC.

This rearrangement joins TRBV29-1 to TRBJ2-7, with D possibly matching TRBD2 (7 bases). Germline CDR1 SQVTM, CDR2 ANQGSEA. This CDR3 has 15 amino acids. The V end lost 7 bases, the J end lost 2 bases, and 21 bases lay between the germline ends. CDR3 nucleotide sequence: TGCAGCGGAGGGGGGGGACACAAGGACCCCTACGAGCAGTACTTC. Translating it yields CSGGGGHKDPYEQYF.

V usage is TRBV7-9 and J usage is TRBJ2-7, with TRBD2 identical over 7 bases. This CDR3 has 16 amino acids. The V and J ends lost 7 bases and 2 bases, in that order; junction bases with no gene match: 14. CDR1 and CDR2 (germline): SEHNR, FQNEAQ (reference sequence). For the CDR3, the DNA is TGTGCCAGCAACCTCTGGGGGGAGGGCCATACCTACGAGCAGTACTTC. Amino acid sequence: CASNLWGEGHTYEQYF. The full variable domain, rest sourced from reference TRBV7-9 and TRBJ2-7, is DTGVSQNPRHKITKRGQNVTFRCDPISEHNRLYWYRQTLGQGPEFLTYFQNEAQLEKSRLLSDRFSAERPKGSFSTLEIQRTEQGDSAMYLCASNLWGEGHTYEQYFGPGTRLTVT.

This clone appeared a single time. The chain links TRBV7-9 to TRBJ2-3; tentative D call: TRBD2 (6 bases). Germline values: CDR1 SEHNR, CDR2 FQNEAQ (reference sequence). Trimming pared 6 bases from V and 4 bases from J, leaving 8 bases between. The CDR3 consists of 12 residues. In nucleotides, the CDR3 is TGTGCCAGCAGGCGCGGGGCAGATACGCAGTATTTT. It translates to CASRRGADTQYF.

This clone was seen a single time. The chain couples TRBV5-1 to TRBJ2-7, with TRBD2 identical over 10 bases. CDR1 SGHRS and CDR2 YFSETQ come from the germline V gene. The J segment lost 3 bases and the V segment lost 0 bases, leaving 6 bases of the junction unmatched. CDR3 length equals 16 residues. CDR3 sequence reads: CASSLGASGSFYEQYF. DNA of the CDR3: TGCGCCAGCAGCTTGGGGGCTAGCGGGAGCTTCTACGAGCAGTACTTC.

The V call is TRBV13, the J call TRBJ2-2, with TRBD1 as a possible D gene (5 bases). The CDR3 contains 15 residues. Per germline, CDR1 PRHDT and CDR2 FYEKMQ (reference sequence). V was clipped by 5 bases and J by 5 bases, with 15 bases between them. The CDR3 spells CASSISIPGTGELFF. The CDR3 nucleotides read TGTGCCAGCAGCATATCAATTCCAGGGACCGGGGAGCTGTTTTTT. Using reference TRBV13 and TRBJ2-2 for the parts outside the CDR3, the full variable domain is AAGVIQSPRHLIKEKRETATLKCYPIPRHDTVYWYQQGPGQDPQFLISFYEKMQSDKGSIPDRFSAQQFSDYHSELNMSSLELGDSALYFCASSISIPGTGELFFGEGSRLTVL.

The CDR3 loop reads CATSRLAGTYNEQFF. CDR3 nucleotides: TGTGCCACCAGCAGACTAGCGGGGACCTACAATGAGCAGTTCTTC. The chain has TRBV15 and TRBJ2-1; 9 positions match TRBD2. Trimming cost V 2 bases and J 2 bases; bases outside gene matches: 1. CDR1 and CDR2 (germline): LNHNV, YYDKDF (reference sequence). CDR3 size: 15 residues.

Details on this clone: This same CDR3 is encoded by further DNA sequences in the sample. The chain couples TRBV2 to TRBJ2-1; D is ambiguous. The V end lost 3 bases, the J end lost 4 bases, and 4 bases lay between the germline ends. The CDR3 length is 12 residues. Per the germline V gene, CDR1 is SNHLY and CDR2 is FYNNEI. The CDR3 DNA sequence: TGTGCCAGCAGTGAGGAGTACAATGAGCAGTTCTTC. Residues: CASSEEYNEQFF. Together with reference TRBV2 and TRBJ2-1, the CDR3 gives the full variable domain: EPEVTQTPSHQVTQMGQEVILRCVPISNHLYFYWYRQILGQKVEFLVSFYNNEISEKSEIFDDQFSVERPDGSNFTLKIRSTKLEDSAMYFCASSEEYNEQFFGPGTRLTVL.

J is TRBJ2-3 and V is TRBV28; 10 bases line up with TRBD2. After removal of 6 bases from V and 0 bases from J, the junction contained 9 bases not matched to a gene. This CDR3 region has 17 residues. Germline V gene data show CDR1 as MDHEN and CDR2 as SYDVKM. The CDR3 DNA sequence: TGTGCCAGCAGATCGCTAGCGGGGGTAACTAGCACAGATACGCAGTATTTT. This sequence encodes CASRSLAGVTSTDTQYF.

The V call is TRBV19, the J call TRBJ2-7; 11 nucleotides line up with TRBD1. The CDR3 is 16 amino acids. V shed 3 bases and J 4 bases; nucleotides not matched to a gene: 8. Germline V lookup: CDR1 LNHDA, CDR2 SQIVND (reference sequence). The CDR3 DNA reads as TGTGCCAGTAGTATCGGACAGGGGGCCACTTTTTACGAGCAGTACTTC. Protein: CASSIGQGATFYEQYF.

The CDR3: CASSHGDRAMVGELFF. The CDR3 DNA reads TGTGCCAGCAGCCACGGGGACAGGGCTATGGTCGGGGAGCTGTTTTTT. The chain couples TRBV7-9 to TRBJ2-2; 9 bases map to TRBD1. Germline CDR1 SEHNR, CDR2 FQNEAQ (reference sequence). CDR3 length: 16 amino acids. With V trimmed by 5 bases and J by 7 bases, 11 bases remained unmatched.

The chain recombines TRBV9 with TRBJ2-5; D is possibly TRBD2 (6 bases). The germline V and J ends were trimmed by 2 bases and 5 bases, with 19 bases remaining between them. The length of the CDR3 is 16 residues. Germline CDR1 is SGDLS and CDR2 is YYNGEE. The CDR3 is CASSVSGLPTRETQYF. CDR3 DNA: TGTGCCAGCAGCGTTTCGGGACTTCCTACCCGTGAGACCCAGTACTTC.

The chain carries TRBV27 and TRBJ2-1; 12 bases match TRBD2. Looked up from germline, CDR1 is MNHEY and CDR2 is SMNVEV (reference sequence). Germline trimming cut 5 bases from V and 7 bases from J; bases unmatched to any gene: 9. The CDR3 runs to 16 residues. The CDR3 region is CASSPMGTSGSNEQFF. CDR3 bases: TGTGCCAGCAGTCCGATGGGGACTAGCGGGTCAAATGAGCAGTTCTTC.

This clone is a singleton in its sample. The CDR3 sequence: CAISDPGAGLKNTIYF. The CDR3 nucleotides are TGTGCCATCAGTGACCCAGGAGCGGGGCTTAAAAACACCATATATTTT. This sequence joins TRBV10-3 and TRBJ1-3, with D perhaps TRBD1 (5 bases). The CDR3 totals 16 residues. Germline-derived CDR1 and CDR2 are ENHRY and SYGVKD. V was pared by 3 bases and J by 6 bases, with 18 bases between.

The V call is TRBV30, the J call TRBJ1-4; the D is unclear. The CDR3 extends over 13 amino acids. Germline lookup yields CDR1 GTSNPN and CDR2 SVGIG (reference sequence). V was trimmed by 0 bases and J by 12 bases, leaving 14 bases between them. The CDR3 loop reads CAWSVDAGGELFF. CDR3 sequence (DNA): TGTGCCTGGAGTGTCGATGCCGGCGGGGAACTGTTTTTT.

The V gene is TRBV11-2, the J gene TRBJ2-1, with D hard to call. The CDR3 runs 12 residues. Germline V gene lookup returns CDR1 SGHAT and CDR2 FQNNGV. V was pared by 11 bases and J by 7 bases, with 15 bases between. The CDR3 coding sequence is TGTGCCGTCACGACCCCCCGAAATGAGCAGTTCTTC. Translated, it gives CAVTTPRNEQFF.

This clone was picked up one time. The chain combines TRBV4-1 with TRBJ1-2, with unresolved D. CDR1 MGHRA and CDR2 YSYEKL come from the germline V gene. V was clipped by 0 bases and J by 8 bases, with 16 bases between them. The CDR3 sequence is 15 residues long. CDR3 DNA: TGCGCCAGCAGCCAAGAGCGGCCAGACCTCTGGGGCTACACCTTC. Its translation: CASSQERPDLWGYTF.

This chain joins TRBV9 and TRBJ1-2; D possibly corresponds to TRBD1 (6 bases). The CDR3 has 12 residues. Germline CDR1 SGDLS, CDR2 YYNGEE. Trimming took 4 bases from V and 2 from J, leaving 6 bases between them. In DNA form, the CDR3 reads TGTGCCAGCAGCCAGGGGAACTATGGCTACACCTTC. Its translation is CASSQGNYGYTF.

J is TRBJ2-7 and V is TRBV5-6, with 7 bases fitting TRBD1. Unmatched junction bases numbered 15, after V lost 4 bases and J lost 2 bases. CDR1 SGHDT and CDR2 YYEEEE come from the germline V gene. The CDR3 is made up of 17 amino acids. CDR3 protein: CASSPLGSLDRTYEQYF. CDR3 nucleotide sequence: TGTGCCAGCAGCCCCCTGGGTAGTTTGGACAGGACCTACGAGCAGTACTTC.

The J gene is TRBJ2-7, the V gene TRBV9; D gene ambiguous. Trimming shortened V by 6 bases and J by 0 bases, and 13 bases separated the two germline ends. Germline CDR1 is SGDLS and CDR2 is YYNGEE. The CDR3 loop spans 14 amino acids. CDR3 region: CASNKGPSSYEQYF. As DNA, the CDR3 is TGTGCCAGCAACAAAGGGCCCAGCTCCTACGAGCAGTACTTC.